A single sample is the source of the 8 T cell receptor beta chains below, sequenced in a study of CD8 T cells in Susac syndrome. RNA amounts of roughly 0.45 to 1 ug underwent reverse transcription with random hexamers. TCRdb recomputed calls from the immunoSEQ multiplex PCR reads with MiXCR, one row per CDR3 protein. The data hold roughly 120,000 distinct CDR3 sequences, with roughly 96% observed a single time. The sequencing input was CD4+ T cells from PBMCs. Receptors originate from a human donor in good health.

The CDR3 bases are TGTGCCAGCAGCTCCCTGCTTGAAGCGGGGAACACAGATACGCAGTATTTT. Protein: CASSSLLEAGNTDTQYF. The rearrangement links TRBV7-8 to TRBJ2-3, with TRBD2 matching 7 bases. V shed 4 bases, J shed 2 bases, and the junction held 12 bases outside the gene matches. This CDR3 spans 17 amino acids. Germline loops: CDR1 SGHVS, CDR2 FQNEAQ.

This rearrangement joins TRBV5-1 to TRBJ1-5; D ambiguous. The CDR3 contains 14 residues. Trimming removed 0 bases from V and 2 bases from J, with 6 bases in between. Germline CDR1 SGHRS, CDR2 YFSETQ. CDR3 DNA sequence: TGCGCCAGCAGCTTGGAGCAGGGCAATCAGCCCCAGCATTTT. It encodes CASSLEQGNQPQHF.

The chain is built from TRBV12-3 or TRBV12-4 and TRBJ1-2, with no clear D. V was trimmed by 3 bases and J by 8 bases, leaving 13 bases between them. CDR3 length equals 13 residues. The CDR3: CASSFELSRGYTF. The CDR3 bases are TGTGCCAGCAGTTTCGAGCTTTCCAGGGGCTACACCTTC.

CDR3 nucleotides: TGTGCCAGCTGCCCCTTTGAGGGCTACGAGCAGTACTTC. Protein product: CASCPFEGYEQYF. The chain is built from TRBV12-3 or TRBV12-4 and TRBJ2-7; D might be TRBD2 (5 bases). The CDR3 runs 13 residues. The germline V and J ends were trimmed by 8 bases and 3 bases, with 14 bases remaining between them.

The V call is TRBV15, the J call TRBJ2-3; D unresolved. With 0 bases removed from V and 9 bases from J, the gap between germline ends came to 10 bases. The CDR3 runs 13 residues. Germline-derived CDR1 and CDR2 are LNHNV and YYDKDF (reference sequence). Here the CDR3 reads CATSRDLSDTQYF. The CDR3 DNA reads as TGTGCCACCAGCAGAGATCTCTCGGACACGCAGTATTTT.

The chain has TRBV5-1 and TRBJ1-1, with 8 bases that match TRBD1. Germline CDR1 is SGHRS and CDR2 is YFSETQ. Trimming took 0 bases from V and 9 from J; bases not matched to a gene: 4. The CDR3 has 13 residues. The CDR3, as DNA: TGCGCCAGCAGCTTGGTGCAGGGGGCGAAAGCTTTCTTT. Translated: CASSLVQGAKAFF.

The chain couples TRBV12-5 to TRBJ2-2; D is possibly TRBD2 (5 bases). Germline CDR1 LGHNT, CDR2 FRNRAP. V lost 8 bases and J lost 7, with 17 bases in between. The CDR3 is made up of 14 amino acids. CDR3 amino acids: CASRGWTALGELFF. The DNA for the CDR3 is TGTGCTAGTCGGGGATGGACCGCTCTCGGGGAGCTGTTTTTT.

The chain employs TRBV2 and TRBJ1-2; TRBD1 is a possible D gene (6 bases). The CDR3 sequence is 14 residues long. The ends were cut back, 7 bases at V and 7 bases at J, with 19 bases in the middle. CDR1 and CDR2 from the germline V gene are SNHLY and FYNNEI. This CDR3 is CASNYQGLEGGYTF. Written as DNA, the CDR3 is TGTGCCAGCAATTATCAGGGGCTGGAGGGTGGCTACACCTTC.